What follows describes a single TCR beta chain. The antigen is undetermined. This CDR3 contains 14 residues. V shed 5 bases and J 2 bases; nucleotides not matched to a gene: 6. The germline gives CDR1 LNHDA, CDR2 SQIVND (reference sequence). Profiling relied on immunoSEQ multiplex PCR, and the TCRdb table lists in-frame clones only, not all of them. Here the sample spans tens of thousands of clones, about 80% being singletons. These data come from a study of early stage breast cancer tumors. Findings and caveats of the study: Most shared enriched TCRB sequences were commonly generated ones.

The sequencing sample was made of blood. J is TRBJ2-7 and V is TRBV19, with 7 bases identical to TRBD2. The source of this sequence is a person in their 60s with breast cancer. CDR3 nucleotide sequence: TGTGCCAGTAGTCATTCAGGACTAGCCTACGAGCAGTACTTC. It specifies CASSHSGLAYEQYF.